One sample yielded the 5 T cell receptor beta chains listed below, sequenced in a study of blood T cell repertoires in COVID-19. The data were produced by immunoSEQ multiplex PCR, yet TCRdb's version contains in-frame clones alone and is incomplete. This table has 250,000 to 300,000 clones, around 84% appearing once. The sample comprised peripheral blood. Receptors were obtained from a woman aged 60-70 years with COVID-19, enrolled during active disease.

V gene TRBV5-1 combines with J gene TRBJ1-1, with D possibly TRBD1 on 5 matching bases. The germline V gene encodes CDR1 SGHRS and CDR2 YFSETQ. This CDR3 region has 12 residues. Trimming took off 4 bases at V and 5 bases at J, with 9 bases between the two ends. The CDR3 sequence is CASSVQGTEAFF. As DNA, the CDR3 is TGCGCCAGCAGCGTCCAGGGAACTGAAGCTTTCTTT.

The count of this clone is one. The chain uses TRBV7-2 and TRBJ2-7, with 9 bases lining up with TRBD1. CDR1 is SGHTA, CDR2 FQGNSA, per germline. After removal of 5 bases from V and 6 bases from J, the junction contained 8 bases not matched to a gene. The CDR3 covers 14 residues. The CDR3 coding sequence is TGTGCCAGCAGCCAGACAGGGGGAATCTCCGAGCAGTACTTC. Its protein is CASSQTGGISEQYF.

The chain links TRBV14 to TRBJ2-3, with TRBD1 as a possible D gene (5 bases). CDR1 is SGHDN and CDR2 is FVKESK in the germline V gene. This CDR3 contains 14 residues. V lost 1 base, J lost 4 bases, and 9 bases lay in between. CDR3 in amino acids: CASSQVQGPDTQYF. The CDR3 nucleotides read TGTGCCAGCAGCCAAGTCCAGGGCCCAGATACGCAGTATTTT.

V usage is TRBV27 and J usage is TRBJ2-5, with TRBD2 as a possible D gene (6 bases). From germline, CDR1 is MNHEY and CDR2 SMNVEV (reference sequence). The CDR3 totals 16 residues. V lost 5 bases and J lost 1, with 17 bases in between. CDR3 DNA: TGTGCCAGCAGTCCTAGGGCGACTAGGAGCCAAGAGACCCAGTACTTC. Translation: CASSPRATRSQETQYF.

The chain is built from TRBV5-1 and TRBJ1-2, with 11 bases aligning to TRBD1. Per the germline V gene, CDR1 is SGHRS and CDR2 is YFSETQ. This CDR3 region has 15 residues. Trimming removed 4 bases from V and 4 bases from J; junction bases left unmatched: 6. The CDR3 reads CASSIGTGGGYGYTF. The CDR3 nucleotides read TGCGCCAGCAGCATCGGGACAGGGGGTGGCTATGGCTACACCTTC.